These T cell receptor beta chains were read from a single sample in a study of blood T cell repertoires in COVID-19. The data were produced by immunoSEQ multiplex PCR, yet TCRdb's version contains in-frame clones alone and is incomplete. The repertoire has tens of thousands of clones, approximately 90% of them found once; the top ten carry roughly 19%. The sequenced sample was peripheral blood. These receptors all come from a human donor in a cohort sampled during active COVID-19. CDR3s include the opening cysteine and the closing phenylalanine or tryptophan. The D gene is left open where the match is weak. Not all rows give a size; the values are once, few, many and, for expanded clones, a class.

-	TRBV28	TRBJ1-6	-	TGTGCCAGCAGGCCACTAAAGTTGACCATTAATTCACCCCTCCACTTT	CASRPLKLTINSPLHF
TRBD2	TRBV7-8	TRBJ2-5	-	TGTGCCAGCAGCTTAGCGCGGTTTGCTAGCGGGGGGAAAGAGACCCAGTACTTC	CASSLARFASGGKETQYF
-	TRBV5-1	TRBJ2-5	-	TGCGCCAGCAGCTCCCTTGGGGGCCGAGAGACCCAGTACTTC	CASSSLGGRETQYF
TRBD2	TRBV11-2	TRBJ2-7	-	TGTGCCAGCAGCTTAGTGGCGGGGGGTCTCTACGAGCAGTACTTC	CASSLVAGGLYEQYF
TRBD1	TRBV5-4	TRBJ1-3	many	TGTGCCAGCAGCACGGACAGGGTTGGAAACACCATATATTTT	CASSTDRVGNTIYF
TRBD2	TRBV5-6	TRBJ2-3	-	TGTGCCAGCGGTCAGCGGGGGCCCCTCACAGATACGCAGTATTTT	CASGQRGPLTDTQYF
TRBD1	TRBV16	TRBJ1-5	-	TGTGCCAGCAGCCAGTCACAGGGGGCAGGGGGCAATCAGCCCCAGCATTTT	CASSQSQGAGGNQPQHF
-	TRBV28	TRBJ2-3	-	TGTGCCAGCAGTTTTGGTTTAGCGGAGGTCTCTAGCACAGATACGCAGTATTTT	CASSFGLAEVSSTDTQYF
-	TRBV27	TRBJ1-2	-	TGTGCCAGCACCCCGGGCAGGGGAGACTATGGCTACACCTTC	CASTPGRGDYGYTF
-	TRBV6-5	TRBJ1-1	-	TGTGCCAGCAGAAAGGGACAAGCCAACACTGAAGCTTTCTTT	CASRKGQANTEAFF
-	TRBV6-2/TRBV6-3	TRBJ2-5	-	TGTGCCAGCAGTTACGGCAGTGATTTGGAGACCCAGTACTTC	CASSYGSDLETQYF
-	TRBV30	TRBJ2-7	-	TGTGCCTGGAATCCGAGAGGGCAAAAGTACGAGCAGTACTTC	CAWNPRGQKYEQYF
TRBD1	TRBV19	TRBJ2-1	-	TGTGCCAGTAGTAAGAGACAGGGGCCCTACAATGAGCAGTTCTTC	CASSKRQGPYNEQFF
-	TRBV10-1	TRBJ2-1	-	TGCGCCACAGGGGCACACAATGAGCAGTTCTTC	CATGAHNEQFF
TRBD1	TRBV6-5	TRBJ1-1	-	TGTGCCAGCAGTCGGACAGGGTTGATTGAAGCTTTCTTT	CASSRTGLIEAFF
-	TRBV5-1	TRBJ2-3	-	TGCGCCAGCAGCTTGGCCGGGGGTAGCACAGATACGCAGTATTTT	CASSLAGGSTDTQYF
-	TRBV3-1/TRBV3-2	TRBJ1-1	once	TGTGCCAGCAGCTCAAGGCATGTGAGGGAGGGGGCTGAAGCTTTCTTT	CASSSRHVREGAEAFF
TRBD1	TRBV19	TRBJ2-2	-	TGTGCCAGTAGTATTGGACAGGGAACCGGGGAGCTGTTTTTT	CASSIGQGTGELFF
-	TRBV4-1	TRBJ1-2	-	TGCGCCAGCAGCGAACGGTCCGGAGATGGCTACACCTTC	CASSERSGDGYTF
TRBD2	TRBV7-2	TRBJ2-2	-	TGTGCCAGCAGCTTAGTTCCGCGGGGGGGCGCCGGGGAGCTGTTTTTT	CASSLVPRGGAGELFF
-	TRBV5-4	TRBJ2-3	-	TGTGCCAGCAGCTCCTCCAGAGATACGCAGTATTTT	CASSSSRDTQYF
-	TRBV30	TRBJ1-1	-	TGTGCCTGGAGTGTATCAGGGACTGAAGCTTTCTTT	CAWSVSGTEAFF
-	TRBV5-1	TRBJ2-1	-	TGCGCCAGCAGCGCCCTTACTAGTTACAATGAGCAGTTCTTC	CASSALTSYNEQFF
TRBD2	TRBV11-2	TRBJ2-1	-	TGTGCCAGCAGCCCAAAGGGGGTAGCGGGAGGCTACAATGAGCAGTTCTTC	CASSPKGVAGGYNEQFF
-	TRBV5-8	TRBJ2-5	-	TGTGCCAGCAGCTTTCAAGGGGCTATTGTCGTGGAGACCCAGTACTTC	CASSFQGAIVVETQYF
-	TRBV4-3	TRBJ2-7	few	TGCGCCAGCAGCCAAGTTAAGGGGCAGCCGTACGAGCAGTACTTC	CASSQVKGQPYEQYF
-	TRBV5-8	TRBJ1-5	-	TGTGCCAGCAGCACAGGGTTTACAACCAATCAGCCCCAGCATTTT	CASSTGFTTNQPQHF
TRBD1	TRBV5-4	TRBJ1-2	-	TGTGCCAGCAGCGCGGACAGGGAAAACTATGGCTACACCTTC	CASSADRENYGYTF
TRBD2	TRBV6-6	TRBJ2-3	-	TGTGCCAGCAGTAGATCTAGCGGGGGGCCTAGCACAGATACGCAGTATTTT	CASSRSSGGPSTDTQYF
-	TRBV5-1	TRBJ2-1	-	TGCGCCAGCAGCTCCCTCGGCCCCTCTGGCTCCGGGAGTAGTTATGAGCAGTTCTTC	CASSSLGPSGSGSSYEQFF
TRBD1	TRBV27	TRBJ1-5	-	TGTGCCAGCAGACCATTACAGGGGCGACGGATTAGCAATCAGCCCCAGCATTTT	CASRPLQGRRISNQPQHF
-	TRBV10-3	TRBJ2-1	-	TGTGCCATCACCAACCCCAACAGGGTCAACTACAATGAGCAGTTCTTC	CAITNPNRVNYNEQFF
-	TRBV19	TRBJ1-4	-	TGTGCCAGTAGTATAGAACATTCTTTTGAAAAACTGTTTTTT	CASSIEHSFEKLFF
-	TRBV6-1	TRBJ2-3	once	TGTGCCAGCAGTGAAGCCAGCGGGCCAGTGGGGGCAGATACGCAGTATTTT	CASSEASGPVGADTQYF
TRBD1	TRBV19	TRBJ2-2	-	TGTGCCAGTAGTATAGAGGGACAGACGAACACCGGGGAGCTGTTTTTT	CASSIEGQTNTGELFF
-	TRBV18	TRBJ2-2	-	TGTGCCAGCTCGCCCCTCGGGGAGGGGGCCGGGGAGCTGTTTTTT	CASSPLGEGAGELFF
TRBD1	TRBV6-1	TRBJ1-1	-	TGTGCCAGCAGTGAATTGGGGACAGGGCGTTATGAAGCTTTCTTT	CASSELGTGRYEAFF
-	TRBV5-1	TRBJ1-1	-	TGCGCCAGCAGCTTGATTGTCCTTCGGGGGGCATCCACTGAAGCTTTCTTT	CASSLIVLRGASTEAFF
TRBD1	TRBV6-2/TRBV6-3	TRBJ2-3	-	TGTGCCAGCAGTCCCGGGACAGGGACGGATACGCAGTATTTT	CASSPGTGTDTQYF
-	TRBV18	TRBJ2-2	-	TGTGCCAGCTCACCAGACAGGAACACCGGGGAGCTGTTTTTT	CASSPDRNTGELFF
TRBD2	TRBV6-5	TRBJ2-7	-	TGTGCCAGCAAACTAGCGGTCCCCTACGAGCAGTACTTC	CASKLAVPYEQYF
-	TRBV5-1	TRBJ2-5	-	TGCGCCAGCAGCCCCCTCGGGGTCCGGGAGACCCAGTACTTC	CASSPLGVRETQYF
-	TRBV4-2	TRBJ2-1	-	TGTGCCAGCAGCCAAGTAGGAGGCAATGAGCAGTTCTTC	CASSQVGGNEQFF
-	TRBV21-1	TRBJ2-1	-	TGTGCCAGCAGCGGGCTAGCGGGAGGTCCTAGTGAGCAGTTCTTC	CASSGLAGGPSEQFF
-	TRBV29-1	TRBJ2-7	-	TGCAGCGCCGGTATCGGACAGCGGAACGAGCAGTACTTC	CSAGIGQRNEQYF
-	TRBV11-2	TRBJ1-3	-	TGTGCCAGCAGACAGGCAGCCTCTGGAAACACCATATATTTT	CASRQAASGNTIYF
TRBD1	TRBV2	TRBJ2-4	-	TGTGCCAGCAGTGAGGACAGGAGCACAGCCAAAAACATTCAGTACTTC	CASSEDRSTAKNIQYF
TRBD1	TRBV11-2	TRBJ1-6	once	TGTGCCAGCAGCTTTCGCAGGGGGAATTCACCCCTCCACTTT	CASSFRRGNSPLHF
TRBD2	TRBV3-1/TRBV3-2	TRBJ2-3	-	TGTGCCAGCAGCCCTCGGGGCAGCGGGGGGAGTGATACGCAGTATTTT	CASSPRGSGGSDTQYF